This entry lists 25 T cell receptor beta chains sequenced from one sample in a study of breast tumors, draining lymph nodes, adjacent tissues. Using its own MiXCR run on the multiplex PCR reads, TCRdb lists one record per CDR3 protein. The sample lists about 31,000 distinct CDR3 sequences, about 63% occurring once. Sequencing used breast tumor tissue. Every receptor here comes from a female donor with breast cancer. Some clones in this sample may be carry-over from other donors' samples.

The CDR3 protein is CSAREGQWRSGNTIYF. CDR3 in DNA: TGCAGTGCTAGAGAAGGTCAGTGGCGGAGTGGAAACACCATATATTTT. The chain combines TRBV20-1 with TRBJ1-3, with unresolved D. CDR1 and CDR2 from the germline V gene are DFQATT and SNEGSKA (reference sequence). The CDR3 has 16 amino acids. V lost 0 bases to trimming and J lost 3 bases, with 15 bases between them.

The genes are TRBV15 and TRBJ2-5; 7 bases line up with TRBD2. This CDR3 region has 16 residues. J lost 5 bases, V lost 3 bases, and 12 bases had no gene match. CDR1 LNHNV and CDR2 YYDKDF come from the germline V gene (reference sequence). The CDR3 protein is CATSRASGVRRETQYF. DNA for the CDR3: TGTGCCACCAGCAGGGCGAGCGGGGTCCGCCGGGAGACCCAGTACTTC.

DNA for the CDR3: TGCAGCGTCGCTACTAGCGGGAGGGCGTCAGATACGCAGTATTTT. It specifies CSVATSGRASDTQYF. The rearrangement uses TRBV29-1 and TRBJ2-3, with 13 bases aligning to TRBD2. The CDR3 loop spans 15 amino acids. Germline CDR1 and CDR2: SQVTM and ANQGSEA. Trimming cost V 6 bases and J 4 bases; bases outside gene matches: 7.

This clonotype was observed a few times. V and J are TRBV10-3 and TRBJ2-2, with D hard to call. Trimming stripped 8 bases from V and 0 bases from J, with 13 bases between. The CDR3 runs 15 residues. Germline V gene data show CDR1 as ENHRY and CDR2 as SYGVKD. CDR3 bases: TGTGCCATCGCGGACGCCCTTACGAACACCGGGGAGCTGTTTTTT. Amino acids: CAIADALTNTGELFF.

This clonotype is judged medium-sized. V is TRBV27 and J is TRBJ2-7; the D is unclear. Germline lookup yields CDR1 MNHEY and CDR2 SMNVEV (reference sequence). V gave up 6 bases and J gave up 1 base, with 19 bases separating them. The CDR3 contains 16 residues. The CDR3, as DNA: TGTGCCAGCAGCTATCCCTTAATCGAACAGTCCTACGAGCAGTACTTC. Its translation is CASSYPLIEQSYEQYF.

This clonotype occurred many times. A read error may be the cause here, since a much bigger clone is one base away. Because the CDR3's place on the DNA is in doubt, the DNA is left out and the CDR3 is given as listed by TCRdb. This rearrangement joins TRBV9 to TRBJ1-2. Germline V gene data show CDR1 as SGDLS and CDR2 as YYNGEE. The CDR3 numbers 15 amino acids, ends counted. CDR3 protein: CASSVAPGIERGSTF.

The V gene is TRBV9, the J gene TRBJ1-6; D may be TRBD1 (5 bases). V gave up 0 bases and J gave up 15 bases, with 22 bases separating them. Germline-derived CDR1 and CDR2 are SGDLS and YYNGEE. The CDR3 is 16 residues long. The CDR3 loop reads CASSVVIGDAFTRLHF. The CDR3 DNA is TGTGCCAGCAGCGTAGTTATAGGGGACGCGTTCACACGCCTCCACTTT.

The J gene is TRBJ1-4, the V gene TRBV25-1; 11 positions agree with TRBD1. J lost 13 bases, V lost 1 base, and 8 bases had no gene match. Germline V gene sequence: CDR1 MGHDK, CDR2 SYGVNS. This CDR3 comprises 15 residues. CDR3 region: CASSEFVSGTGGLFF. DNA for the CDR3: TGTGCCAGCAGTGAATTTGTCTCTGGGACAGGGGGACTGTTTTTT.

The chain employs TRBV5-1 and TRBJ2-7, with 12 bases matching TRBD2. This CDR3 comprises 16 residues. The germline V gene encodes CDR1 SGHRS and CDR2 YFSETQ. V was pared by 4 bases and J by 5 bases, with 10 bases of the junction left unmatched. The CDR3 sequence is CASSQGSRLAGDEQYF. The DNA of the CDR3 is TGCGCCAGCAGCCAGGGGTCGCGACTAGCGGGGGACGAGCAGTACTTC.

For this clonotype: This CDR3 fails to terminate in the conserved phenylalanine or tryptophan, so it likely reflects a read error. The rearrangement uses TRBV24-1 and TRBJ2-2, with D unclear. Germline CDR1 and CDR2: KGHDR and SFDVKD. The V end lost 5 bases, the J end lost 0 bases, and 6 bases lay between the germline ends. This CDR3 has 14 amino acids. Written as DNA, the CDR3 is TGTGCCACCAGTGTGGCCGCGAACACCGGGGAGCTGTTTCTT. This encodes CATSVAANTGELFL.

Many counts were recorded for this clonotype. A much larger clone differs from this one at a single base, so this may be a read error. The chain recombines TRBV25-1 with TRBJ2-7; D is possibly TRBD2 (5 bases). Germline V lookup: CDR1 MGHDK, CDR2 SYGVNS. The CDR3 is 15 residues long. Here the CDR3 reads CASSEATAGSYGQYF. Here the CDR3 DNA reads TGTGCCAGCAGTGAAGCAACGGCGGGTTCCTACGGGCAGTACTTC.

This clonotype is medium-sized (0.01 to 0.1%) by share. The rearrangement links TRBV4-1 to TRBJ1-4, with D perhaps matching TRBD1 (6 bases). CDR1 and CDR2 from the germline V gene are MGHRA and YSYEKL. With 2 bases removed from V and 8 bases from J, the gap between germline ends came to 15 bases. The CDR3 is 15 residues long. CDR3 bases: TGCGCCAGCAGCCAAAACTTGAACGGACAGGAAAAACTGTTTTTT. Translating it yields CASSQNLNGQEKLFF.

This clonotype was observed many times. This may stem from a read error, because a much larger clone lies one nucleotide away. The chain combines TRBV6-1 with TRBJ1-4, with TRBD1 matching 8 bases. The CDR3 runs to 17 residues. Germline-derived CDR1 and CDR2 are MNHNS and SASEGT. CDR3 in amino acids: CASSQAGRGLSNEKLFF. In DNA, the CDR3 is TGTGCCAGCAGTCAAGCGGGCAGGGGGCTATCTAATGAAAAACTGTTTTTT.

The chain is built from TRBV5-5 and TRBJ2-1, with a weak D call TRBD2 (6 bases). V lost 3 bases and J lost 2, with 18 bases in between. The CDR3 contains 17 residues. From germline, CDR1 is SGHKS and CDR2 YYEKEE (reference sequence). CDR3: CASSSRTSRSAYNEQFF. The CDR3 DNA reads as TGTGCCAGCAGCTCGCGAACTAGCCGTTCTGCCTACAATGAGCAGTTCTTC.

This clonotype was seen many times. A much larger clone lies one base from this, so it may be a read error. The chain combines TRBV6-5 with TRBJ1-3; no clear D. Germline lookup yields CDR1 MNHEY and CDR2 SVGAGI. V was cut by 5 bases and J by 5 bases, with 13 bases left in between. There are 14 residues in the CDR3. In DNA form, the CDR3 reads TGTGCCAGCAGTCCCGGGTTAGAGAGAAACACCATATATTTT. This sequence encodes CASSPGLERNTIYF.

The chain combines TRBV6-6 with TRBJ1-2; D is perhaps TRBD1 (5 bases). Germline V CDR1 and CDR2: MNHNY, SVGAGI (reference sequence). This CDR3 is built from 13 residues. V was clipped by 10 bases and J by 4 bases, with 16 bases between them. CDR3 region: CATVRLGGYGYTF. In DNA form, the CDR3 reads TGTGCCACCGTCCGTCTGGGGGGCTATGGCTACACCTTC.

The chain combines TRBV11-1 with TRBJ1-2; unclear D gene. The V gene's germline CDR1 is SGHAT and CDR2 FQDESV (reference sequence). The CDR3 has 16 amino acids. V lost 5 bases and J 5 bases, leaving 21 bases between the germline ends. For the CDR3, the DNA is TGTGCCAGCAGCCCCCTCGGGCGGCACGGAGATTATGGCTACACCTTC. This gives the protein CASSPLGRHGDYGYTF. Supplemented by reference TRBV11-1 and TRBJ1-2, the full variable domain reads EAEVAQSPRYKITEKSQAVAFWCDPISGHATLYWYRQILGQGPELLVQFQDESVVDDSQLPKDRFSAERLKGVDSTLKIQPAELGDSAMYLCASSPLGRHGDYGYTFGSGTRLTVV.

The chain recombines TRBV2 with TRBJ2-3; D gene uncertain. The V gene's germline CDR1 is SNHLY and CDR2 FYNNEI. Trimming stripped 6 bases from V and 0 bases from J, with 7 bases between. The CDR3 sequence is 13 residues long. The DNA for the CDR3 is TGTGCCAGCAGCGAGCTTAGCACAGATACGCAGTATTTT. Translation gives CASSELSTDTQYF.

The chain links TRBV20-1 to TRBJ2-7; D remains unclear. Trimming shortened V by 1 base and J by 6 bases, and 13 bases separated the two germline ends. Looked up from germline, CDR1 is DFQATT and CDR2 is SNEGSKA (reference sequence). This CDR3 region has 13 residues. As DNA, the CDR3 is TGCAGTGCTAGAGTTCTGGGGATCGGCGAGCAGTACTTC. Protein: CSARVLGIGEQYF.

The chain joins TRBV3-1 to TRBJ2-5, with 8 bases identical to TRBD2. J lost 3 bases, V lost 5 bases, and 2 bases had no gene match. Per germline, CDR1 LGHDT and CDR2 YNNKEL (reference sequence). The CDR3 covers 13 residues. CDR3 bases: TGTGCCAGCAGCTCGCGGGGGGAAGAGACCCAGTACTTC. This encodes CASSSRGEETQYF.

This clonotype is judged medium-sized (0.01 to 0.1%). The CDR3: CASSSPGGQETQYF. CDR3 coding DNA: TGTGCCAGCAGCTCCCCCGGGGGCCAAGAGACCCAGTACTTC. This chain connects TRBV5-8 to TRBJ2-5; tentative D call: TRBD2 (6 bases). Trimming stripped 3 bases from V and 1 base from J, with 10 bases between. Germline lookup yields CDR1 SGHTS and CDR2 YDEGEE. The CDR3 is 14 amino acids.

This clonotype was detected a few times. The chain carries TRBV20-1 and TRBJ2-7, with D perhaps matching TRBD1 (5 bases). CDR1 and CDR2 from the germline V gene are DFQATT and SNEGSKA (reference sequence). Trimming removed 5 bases at V and 5 bases at J, with 16 bases between. This CDR3 is 13 amino acids long. CDR3 residues: CSAPRTLNHEQYF. The CDR3 region has the DNA TGCAGTGCTCCACGGACACTAAACCACGAGCAGTACTTC.

The chain has TRBV10-2 and TRBJ2-3; D unresolved. CDR3 length: 12 residues. Germline assignment: CDR1 WSHSY and CDR2 SAAADI. With 0 bases removed from V and 5 bases from J, the gap between germline ends came to 3 bases. CDR3 residues: CASSESVDTQYF. The CDR3 region has the DNA TGCGCCAGCAGTGAGTCTGTAGATACGCAGTATTTT.

Turning to this clonotype: No DNA is shown, since the ends of the CDR3 on it are uncertain; the CDR3 is the one TCRdb lists. V gene TRBV29-1 combines with J gene TRBJ1-2. The CDR3 region is 23 residues in length, termini included. Germline loops: CDR1 SQVTM, CDR2 ANQGSEA. The CDR3 loop is CSVEDSSIYLCSVEDLGLQGYTF.

This clonotype appeared a single time. The junction departs from the called germline gene at one end, perhaps through a read error. The CDR3 DNA follows: TGTGCCAGCAGCTTACGCGGCGGACAGGGGGCGGGTTCACCCCCCCACTTT. Translating it yields CASSLRGGQGAGSPPHF. J is TRBJ1-6 and V is TRBV7-2; 11 bases are shared with TRBD1. Germline V lookup: CDR1 SGHTA, CDR2 FQGNSA. The CDR3 is 17 residues long.